These 8 T cell receptor beta chains were sequenced from one sample in a study of T-cell reconstitution after alpha-beta-depleted transplantation in children. Unique molecular identifiers were built into the TCRbeta library. MiXCR, run by TCRdb on the PCR reads, gives a single entry per CDR3 protein. The data show around 370,000 distinct CDR3 sequences, about a tenth seen once. The sample in question was PBMCs from the stem cell graft donor, obtained from the stem cell graft. The receptors were gathered from a human donor who donated a stem cell graft to a child with acute lymphoblastic leukemia.

This sequence joins TRBV12-3 or TRBV12-4 and TRBJ2-1; no reliable D call. The CDR3 runs 14 residues. V lost 0 bases to trimming and J lost 4 bases, with 7 bases between them. CDR3 in amino acids: CASSLAGMYNEQFF. As DNA, the CDR3 is TGTGCCAGCAGTTTAGCGGGAATGTACAATGAGCAGTTCTTC.

The J gene is TRBJ2-7, the V gene TRBV7-9; 9 bases are a match to TRBD1. Germline loops: CDR1 SEHNR, CDR2 FQNEAQ (reference sequence). V lost 10 bases to trimming and J lost 3 bases; unmatched junction nucleotides: 19. This CDR3 spans 17 amino acids. The CDR3 nucleotides are TGTGCCATCGGCGATAAAACCGGGACAGGGATTTTCTACGAGCAGTACTTC. Protein: CAIGDKTGTGIFYEQYF. Filled out from reference TRBV7-9 and TRBJ2-7, the complete variable domain reads DTGVSQNPRHKITKRGQNVTFRCDPISEHNRLYWYRQTLGQGPEFLTYFQNEAQLEKSRLLSDRFSAERPKGSFSTLEIQRTEQGDSAMYLCAIGDKTGTGIFYEQYFGPGTRLTVT.

This clonotype has ten or more counts. The chain combines TRBV15 with TRBJ2-1; TRBD2 might be the D (5 bases). CDR1 and CDR2 (germline): LNHNV, YYDKDF (reference sequence). There are 14 residues in the CDR3. V was cut by 0 bases and J by 14 bases, with 17 bases left in between. The CDR3 region has the DNA TGTGCCACCAGCAGAGATCTTAAGGCTAGCTTGGAGTTCTTC. Translation gives CATSRDLKASLEFF.

This clonotype was seen more than once but under ten times. The chain couples TRBV5-1 to TRBJ2-1, with D possibly being TRBD2 (6 bases). V lost 2 bases to trimming and J lost 4 bases, with 16 bases between them. CDR1 is SGHRS, CDR2 YFSETQ, per germline. The CDR3 is 16 residues long. CDR3 sequence reads: CASSLAGLPGYNEQFF. Written as DNA, the CDR3 is TGCGCCAGCAGCTTAGCGGGCCTCCCTGGGTACAATGAGCAGTTCTTC. Using reference TRBV5-1 and TRBJ2-1 for the parts outside the CDR3, the full variable domain is KAGVTQTPRYLIKTRGQQVTLSCSPISGHRSVSWYQQTPGQGLQFLFEYFSETQRNKGNFPGRFSGRQFSNSRSEMNVSTLELGDSALYLCASSLAGLPGYNEQFFGPGTRLTVL.

This clonotype was observed a few times. The chain recombines TRBV20-1 with TRBJ2-7, with D perhaps matching TRBD1 (6 bases). Between the trimmed V and J ends, which lost 4 bases and 2 bases, there was a span of 15 bases. The CDR3 extends over 14 amino acids. The germline CDR1 and CDR2 sequences are DFQATT and SNEGSKA (reference sequence). The CDR3 region has the DNA TGCAGTGCTAAATCCAGGGGCCGTCCCTACGAGCAGTACTTC. Protein product: CSAKSRGRPYEQYF.

The sample holds a few counts of this clonotype. This chain connects TRBV12-3 or TRBV12-4 to TRBJ1-1; D not certain. The CDR3 spans 15 residues. V was cut by 2 bases and J by 0 bases, with 10 bases left in between. CDR3 residues: CASSLSRRMNTEAFF. The CDR3 DNA sequence: TGTGCCAGCAGTTTATCGCGCAGAATGAACACTGAAGCTTTCTTT.

This chain joins TRBV12-3 or TRBV12-4 and TRBJ2-1; TRBD1 matches 10 bases. V trimming: 1 base; J trimming: 5 bases; junction bases outside the gene matches: 5. The CDR3 length is 16 residues. In DNA form, the CDR3 reads TGTGCCAGCAGTTTAGAGACAGGGGGCGCCCACAATGAGCAGTTCTTC. This gives the protein CASSLETGGAHNEQFF.

The rearrangement links TRBV10-3 to TRBJ2-3; 9 bases fit TRBD2. The V and J ends lost 2 bases and 5 bases, in that order; junction bases with no gene match: 8. Germline CDR1 and CDR2: ENHRY and SYGVKD. The CDR3 spans 16 residues. CDR3 bases: TGTGCCATCAGTGAGGACGTAGCGGGAGATGGAGATACGCAGTATTTT. It codes for CAISEDVAGDGDTQYF.